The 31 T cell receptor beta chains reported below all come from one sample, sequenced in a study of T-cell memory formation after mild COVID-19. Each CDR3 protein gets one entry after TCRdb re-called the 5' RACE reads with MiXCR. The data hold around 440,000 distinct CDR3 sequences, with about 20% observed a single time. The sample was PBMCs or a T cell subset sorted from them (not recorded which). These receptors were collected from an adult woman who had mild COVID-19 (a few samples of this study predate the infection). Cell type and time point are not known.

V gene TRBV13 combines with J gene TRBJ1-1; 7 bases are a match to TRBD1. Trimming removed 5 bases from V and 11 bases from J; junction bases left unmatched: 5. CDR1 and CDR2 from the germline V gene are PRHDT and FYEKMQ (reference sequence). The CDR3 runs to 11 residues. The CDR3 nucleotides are TGTGCCAGCAGCACCACAGGGGAGGCTTTCTTT. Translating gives CASSTTGEAFF.

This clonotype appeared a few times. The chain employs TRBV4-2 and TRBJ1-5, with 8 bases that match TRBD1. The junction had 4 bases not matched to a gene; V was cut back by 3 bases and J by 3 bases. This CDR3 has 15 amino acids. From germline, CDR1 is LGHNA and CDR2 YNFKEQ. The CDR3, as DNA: TGTGCCAGCAGCCAGACGGGACAGGACAATCAGCCCCAGCATTTT. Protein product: CASSQTGQDNQPQHF.

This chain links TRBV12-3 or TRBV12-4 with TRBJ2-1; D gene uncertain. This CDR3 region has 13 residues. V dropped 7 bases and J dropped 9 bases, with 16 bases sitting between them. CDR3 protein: CASTMRFSAEQFF. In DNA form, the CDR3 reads TGTGCCAGCACTATGAGATTTAGTGCTGAGCAGTTCTTC.

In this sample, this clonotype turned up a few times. CDR3 amino acids: CASSQERFAGVGRETQYF. CDR3 in DNA: TGTGCCAGCAGCCAAGAAAGGTTCGCGGGAGTAGGACGAGAGACCCAGTACTTC. The J gene is TRBJ2-5, the V gene TRBV4-2; 7 bases line up with TRBD2. The CDR3 totals 18 residues. The J segment lost 4 bases and the V segment lost 0 bases, leaving 14 bases of the junction unmatched. Germline CDR1 is LGHNA and CDR2 is YNFKEQ.

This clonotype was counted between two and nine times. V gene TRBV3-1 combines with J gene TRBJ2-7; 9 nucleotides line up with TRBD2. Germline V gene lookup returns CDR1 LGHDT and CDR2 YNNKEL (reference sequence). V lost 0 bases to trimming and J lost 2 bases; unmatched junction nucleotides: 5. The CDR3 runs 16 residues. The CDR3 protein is CASSQDPASGAYEQYF. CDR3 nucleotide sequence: TGTGCCAGCAGCCAAGATCCGGCTAGCGGGGCCTACGAGCAGTACTTC.

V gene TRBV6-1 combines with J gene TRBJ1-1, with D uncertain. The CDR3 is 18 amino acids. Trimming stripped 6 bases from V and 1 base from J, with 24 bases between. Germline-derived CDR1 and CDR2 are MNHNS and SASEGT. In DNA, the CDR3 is TGTGCCAGCAGGGTTTGGTCTGCGTTGCGACAAAGGAACACTGAAGCTTTCTTT. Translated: CASRVWSALRQRNTEAFF.

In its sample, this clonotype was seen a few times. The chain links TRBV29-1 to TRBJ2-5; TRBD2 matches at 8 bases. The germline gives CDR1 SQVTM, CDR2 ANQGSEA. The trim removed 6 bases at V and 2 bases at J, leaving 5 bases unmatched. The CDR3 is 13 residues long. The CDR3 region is CSVRGGRQETQYF. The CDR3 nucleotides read TGCAGCGTCCGGGGGGGGAGACAAGAGACCCAGTACTTC.

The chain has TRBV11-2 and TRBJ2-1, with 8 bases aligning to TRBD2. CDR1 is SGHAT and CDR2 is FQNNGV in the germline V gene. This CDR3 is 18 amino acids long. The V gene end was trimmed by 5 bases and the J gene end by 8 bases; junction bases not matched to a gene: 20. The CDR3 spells CASSPLGLGVIAWDEQFF. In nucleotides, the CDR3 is TGTGCCAGCAGCCCCCTGGGACTAGGGGTTATCGCTTGGGATGAGCAGTTCTTC.

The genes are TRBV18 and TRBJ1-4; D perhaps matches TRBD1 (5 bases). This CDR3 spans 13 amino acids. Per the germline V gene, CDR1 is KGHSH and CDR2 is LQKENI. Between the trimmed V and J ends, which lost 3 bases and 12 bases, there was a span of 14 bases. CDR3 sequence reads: CASSPATRGELFF. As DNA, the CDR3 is TGTGCCAGCTCACCGGCCACGAGGGGAGAACTGTTTTTT.

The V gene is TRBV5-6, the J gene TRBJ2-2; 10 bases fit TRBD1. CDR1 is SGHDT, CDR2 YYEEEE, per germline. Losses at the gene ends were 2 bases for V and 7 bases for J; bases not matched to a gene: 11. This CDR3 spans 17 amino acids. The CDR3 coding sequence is TGTGCCAGCAGCTTACAGGGACAGGGGTTATTTGTCGGGGAGCTGTTTTTT. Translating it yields CASSLQGQGLFVGELFF.

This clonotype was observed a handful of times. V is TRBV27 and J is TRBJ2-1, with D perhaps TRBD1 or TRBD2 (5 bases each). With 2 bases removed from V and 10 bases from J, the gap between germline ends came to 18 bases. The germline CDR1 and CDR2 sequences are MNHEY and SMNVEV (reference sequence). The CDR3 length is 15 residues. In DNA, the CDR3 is TGTGCCAGCAGTTTACCGGGGCAAGGGATCCTAGAGCAGTTCTTC. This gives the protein CASSLPGQGILEQFF.

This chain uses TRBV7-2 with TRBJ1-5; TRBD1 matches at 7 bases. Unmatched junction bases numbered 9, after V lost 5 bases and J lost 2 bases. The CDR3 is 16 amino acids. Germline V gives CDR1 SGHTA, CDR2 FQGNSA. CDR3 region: CASSLGTGTGNQPQHF. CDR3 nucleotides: TGTGCCAGCAGCCTAGGAACCGGGACAGGCAATCAGCCCCAGCATTTT. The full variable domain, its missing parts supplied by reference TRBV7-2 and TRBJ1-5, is GAGVSQSPSNKVTEKGKDVELRCDPISGHTALYWYRQSLGQGLEFLIYFQGNSAPDKSGLPSDRFSAERTGGSVSTLTIQRTQQEDSAVYLCASSLGTGTGNQPQHFGDGTRLSIL.

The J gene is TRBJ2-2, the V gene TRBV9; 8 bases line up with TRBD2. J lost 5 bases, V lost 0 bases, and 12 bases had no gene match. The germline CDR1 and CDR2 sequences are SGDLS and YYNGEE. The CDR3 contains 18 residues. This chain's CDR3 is CASSVGSEAGVVTGELFF. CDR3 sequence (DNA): TGTGCCAGCAGCGTAGGATCCGAAGCGGGAGTGGTAACCGGGGAGCTGTTTTTT. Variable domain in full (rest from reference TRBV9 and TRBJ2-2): DSGVTQTPKHLITATGQRVTLRCSPRSGDLSVYWYQQSLDQGLQFLIQYYNGEERAKGNILERFSAQQFPDLHSELNLSSLELGDSALYFCASSVGSEAGVVTGELFFGEGSRLTVL.

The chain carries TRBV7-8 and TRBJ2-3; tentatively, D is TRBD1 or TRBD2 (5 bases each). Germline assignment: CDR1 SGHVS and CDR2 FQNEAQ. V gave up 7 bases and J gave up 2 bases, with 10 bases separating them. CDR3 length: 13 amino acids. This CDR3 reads CASTPGTTDTQYF. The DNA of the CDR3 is TGTGCCAGCACCCCAGGGACCACAGATACGCAGTATTTT.

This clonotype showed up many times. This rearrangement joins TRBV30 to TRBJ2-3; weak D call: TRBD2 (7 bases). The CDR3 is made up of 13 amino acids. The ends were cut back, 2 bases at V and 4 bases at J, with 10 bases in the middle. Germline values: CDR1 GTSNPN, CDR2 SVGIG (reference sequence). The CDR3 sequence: CAWSRGGADTQYF. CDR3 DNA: TGTGCCTGGAGTAGGGGGGGAGCAGATACGCAGTATTTT.

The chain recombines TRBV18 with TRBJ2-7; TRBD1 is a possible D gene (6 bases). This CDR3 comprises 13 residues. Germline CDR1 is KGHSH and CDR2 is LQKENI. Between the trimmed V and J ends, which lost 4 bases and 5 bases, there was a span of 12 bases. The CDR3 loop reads CASSRLQGHEQYF. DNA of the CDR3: TGTGCCAGCTCACGCCTACAGGGTCACGAGCAGTACTTC. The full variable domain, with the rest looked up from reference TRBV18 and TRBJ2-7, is NAGVMQNPRHLVRRRGQEARLRCSPMKGHSHVYWYRQLPEEGLKFMVYLQKENIIDESGMPKERFSAEFPKEGPSILRIQQVVRGDSAAYFCASSRLQGHEQYFGPGTRLTVT.

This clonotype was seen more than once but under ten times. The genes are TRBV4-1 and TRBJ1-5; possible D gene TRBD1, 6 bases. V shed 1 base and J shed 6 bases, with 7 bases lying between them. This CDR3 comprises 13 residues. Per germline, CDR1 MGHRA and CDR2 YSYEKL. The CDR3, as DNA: TGCGCCAGCAGCCAAGTCAGGGGTCAGCCCCAGCATTTT. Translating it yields CASSQVRGQPQHF.

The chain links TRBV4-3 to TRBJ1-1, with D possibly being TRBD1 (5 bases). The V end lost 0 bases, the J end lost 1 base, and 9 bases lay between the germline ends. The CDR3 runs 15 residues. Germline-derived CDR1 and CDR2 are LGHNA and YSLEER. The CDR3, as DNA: TGCGCCAGCAGCCAAGAATCAGGACAGAACACTGAAGCTTTCTTT. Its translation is CASSQESGQNTEAFF.

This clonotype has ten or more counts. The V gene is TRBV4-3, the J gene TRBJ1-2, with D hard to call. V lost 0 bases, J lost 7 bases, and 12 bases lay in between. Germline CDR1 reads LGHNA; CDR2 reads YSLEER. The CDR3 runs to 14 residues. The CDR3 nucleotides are TGCGCCAGCAGCCAAGATCGGTCCCTGGGTGGCTACACCTTC. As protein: CASSQDRSLGGYTF.

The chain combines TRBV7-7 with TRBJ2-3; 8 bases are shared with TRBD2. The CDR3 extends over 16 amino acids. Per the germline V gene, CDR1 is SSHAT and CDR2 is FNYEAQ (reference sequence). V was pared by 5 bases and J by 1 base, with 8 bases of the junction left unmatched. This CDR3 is CASSPRGGWGTDTQYF. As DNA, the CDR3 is TGTGCCAGCAGCCCCCGGGGGGGCTGGGGCACAGATACGCAGTATTTT. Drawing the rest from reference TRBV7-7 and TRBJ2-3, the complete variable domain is GAGVSQSPRYKVTKRGQDVTLRCDPISSHATLYWYQQALGQGPEFLTYFNYEAQPDKSGLPSDRFSAERPEGSISTLTIQRTEQRDSAMYRCASSPRGGWGTDTQYFGPGTRLTVL.

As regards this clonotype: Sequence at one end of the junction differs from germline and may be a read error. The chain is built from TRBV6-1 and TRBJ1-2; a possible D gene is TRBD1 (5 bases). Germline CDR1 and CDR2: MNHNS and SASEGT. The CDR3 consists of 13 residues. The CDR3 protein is CASREGVNLSYTF. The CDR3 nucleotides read TGTGCCAGCAGAGAAGGGGTAAATCTCAGCTACACCTTC.

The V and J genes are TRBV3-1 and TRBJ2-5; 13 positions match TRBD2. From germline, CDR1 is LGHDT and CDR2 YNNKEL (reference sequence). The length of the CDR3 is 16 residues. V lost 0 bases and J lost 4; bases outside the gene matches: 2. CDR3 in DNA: TGTGCCAGCAGCCAAGAACTAGCGGGAGGGGGAGAGACCCAGTACTTC. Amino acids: CASSQELAGGGETQYF.

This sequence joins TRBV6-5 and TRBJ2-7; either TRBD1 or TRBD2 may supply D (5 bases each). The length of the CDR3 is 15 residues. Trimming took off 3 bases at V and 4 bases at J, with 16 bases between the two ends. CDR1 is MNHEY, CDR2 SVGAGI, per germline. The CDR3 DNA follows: TGTGCCAGCAGTTATTCCGGGACCATGGGGTACGAGCAGTACTTC. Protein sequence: CASSYSGTMGYEQYF.

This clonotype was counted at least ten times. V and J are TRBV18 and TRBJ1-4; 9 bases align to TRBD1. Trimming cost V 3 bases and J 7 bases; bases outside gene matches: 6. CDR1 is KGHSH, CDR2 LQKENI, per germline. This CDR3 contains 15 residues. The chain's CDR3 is CASSPLTGGAEKLFF. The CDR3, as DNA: TGTGCCAGCTCACCCCTGACAGGGGGTGCTGAAAAACTGTTTTTT.

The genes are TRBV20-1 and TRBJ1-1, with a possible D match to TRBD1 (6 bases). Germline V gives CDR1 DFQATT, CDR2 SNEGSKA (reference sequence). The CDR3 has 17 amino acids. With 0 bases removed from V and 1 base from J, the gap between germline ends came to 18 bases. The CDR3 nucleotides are TGCAGTGCTAGAGATCCAATCCAGGGGAACGGGAACACTGAAGCTTTCTTT. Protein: CSARDPIQGNGNTEAFF.

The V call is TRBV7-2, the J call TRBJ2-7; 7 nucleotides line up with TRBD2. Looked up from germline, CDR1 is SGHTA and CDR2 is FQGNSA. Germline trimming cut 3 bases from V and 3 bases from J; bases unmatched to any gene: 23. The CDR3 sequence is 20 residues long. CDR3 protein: CASSFGLPGTTQLVDYEQYF. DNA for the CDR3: TGTGCCAGCAGCTTCGGTTTACCCGGGACTACTCAGCTAGTTGACTACGAGCAGTACTTC.

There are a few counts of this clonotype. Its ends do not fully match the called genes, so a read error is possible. The CDR3 bases are TGCGCCAGCAGCATCCGGACAGGGGAATATTATGAGGAGTTCTTC. Protein sequence: CASSIRTGEYYEEFF. The chain has TRBV4-3 and TRBJ2-1; TRBD1 matches 9 bases. CDR1 is LGHNA and CDR2 is YSLEER in the germline V gene. This CDR3 has 15 amino acids.

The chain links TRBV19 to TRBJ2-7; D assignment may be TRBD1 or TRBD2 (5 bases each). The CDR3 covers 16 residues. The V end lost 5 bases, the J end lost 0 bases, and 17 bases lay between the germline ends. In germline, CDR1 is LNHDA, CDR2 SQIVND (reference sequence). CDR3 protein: CASSFSTRESSYEQYF. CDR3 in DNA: TGTGCCAGTAGTTTCTCTACCAGGGAGTCCTCCTACGAGCAGTACTTC.

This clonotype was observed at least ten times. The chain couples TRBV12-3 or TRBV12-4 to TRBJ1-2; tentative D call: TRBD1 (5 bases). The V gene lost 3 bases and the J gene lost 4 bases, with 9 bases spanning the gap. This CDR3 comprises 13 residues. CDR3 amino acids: CASSLSGGYGYTF. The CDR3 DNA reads TGTGCCAGCAGTTTGTCCGGGGGCTATGGCTACACCTTC.

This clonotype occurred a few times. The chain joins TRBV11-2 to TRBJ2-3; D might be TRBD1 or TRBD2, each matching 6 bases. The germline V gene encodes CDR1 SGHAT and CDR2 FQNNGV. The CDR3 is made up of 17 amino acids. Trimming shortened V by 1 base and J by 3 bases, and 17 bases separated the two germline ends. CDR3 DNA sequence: TGTGCCAGCAGCTTAGGGGGGGCAGCTAGGCGGACAGATACGCAGTATTTT. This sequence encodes CASSLGGAARRTDTQYF.

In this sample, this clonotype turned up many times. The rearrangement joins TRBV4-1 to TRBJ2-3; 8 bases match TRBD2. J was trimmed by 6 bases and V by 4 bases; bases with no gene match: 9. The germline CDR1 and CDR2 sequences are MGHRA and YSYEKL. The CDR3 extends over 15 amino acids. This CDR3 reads CASSLSGSGEDTQYF. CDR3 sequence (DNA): TGCGCCAGCAGCCTTAGTGGTAGCGGGGAGGATACGCAGTATTTT.